Here is one T cell receptor beta chain with its context. The antigen it recognizes is unknown. Qualities for individual bases were not recorded, and no much larger clone is one base off. Enrolling through a virtual design, the prospective study's participants ranged in age from roughly 18 to 95 years and lived across approximately 25 United States geographic areas. In the prospective study, participants were assigned to cohorts based on the clinical history participants reported in a screening survey and a study questionnaire. Recovered participants in ImmuneRACE Cohort 3 were defined by two consecutive negative NP/OP PCR tests, clearance by a healthcare professional, or resolution of symptoms. In the prospective study, whole blood, serum and a nasopharyngeal or oropharyngeal swab were collected from each participant by mobile phlebotomists. Over a roughly two-month period, participants in the prospective study had the option of providing additional blood draws and questionnaires. Prospective study blood samples were shipped either frozen or at room temperature before DNA extraction.

The immunoSEQ Assay, a bias-controlled multiplex PCR, was used to amplify TCRbeta CDR3 regions from genomic DNA. The authors' analysis ran thus. The number of nucleated cells in each sample was estimated by amplification of reference gene primers within the assay. To quantify the absolute abundance of each unique TCRbeta CDR3 rearrangement, sequence reads were collapsed and filtered. Productive Simpson clonality was computed per sample as the square root of Simpson's diversity index over productive rearrangements. TCRdb's version of the immuneACCESS table is confined to in-frame rearrangements and falls short of the full clone set. An unresolved V gene accounts for under half of the shortfall where checked; the remainder is of unknown origin. Clone size and the V and J calls come from that table; the DNA yielded D and trimming. Here the sample has roughly 270,000 clones; roughly 85% occur a single time. The ten top clones hold roughly 2.5% of the sample.

These data originate in a study of blood T cell repertoires in COVID-19 (dated by TCRdb to about 2020). General notes on the study: Samples from collaborators originated in the United States, Italy and Spain and spanned both the acute and convalescent phases of COVID-19. The material from the prospective study consisted of cDNA or gDNA derived from T cells, B-cell-depleted T cells, or PBMCs. Deeply sampled blood TCRbeta repertoires from subjects exposed to, actively infected with, or recovered from COVID-19 were included in the dataset. The repertoires were made available in a free public database intended to serve as a resource for research on the immune response to SARS-CoV-2. The samples were drawn from two sources: the first 160 participants of the ongoing ImmuneRACE study, and some 1,300 subjects contributed by 6 global collaborators. Nearly every sample came with metadata listing a de-identified subject ID, COVID-19 status, age in years and sex. HLA class I and class II types, where available, came from metadata supplied by the sample provider rather than from assay-based typing. Results and caveats for the whole study, not just this receptor: Clinical and demographic metadata were provided uncurated, with the amount varying by source and participant.

Reading from cysteine to phenylalanine, the CDR3 counts 14 amino acids. The DNA shown is the 42-base CDR3, in frame from base 1. CDR1 and CDR2 are drawn from the germline V gene (reference sequence): LNHDA, SQIVND. The junction shows trimming of 1 base on V and 2 bases on J, and the gene matches do not reach 2 bases of it. This sequence originates from a woman aged 50 to 60 who had recovered from COVID-19. Sequenced sample: PBMCs or T cells enriched from blood (not recorded which). This chain is built from TRBV19 and TRBJ2-7; TRBD2 matches 7 bases in the middle. The CDR3 loop reads CASSIAGTTYEQYF. The nucleotide sequence reads as follows: TGTGCCAGTAGTATAGCCGGGACTACCTACGAGCAGTACTTC.